What follows describes a single T cell receptor beta chain. The data are from a study of blood T cell repertoires in COVID-19. The wider study: Samples representing acute and convalescent COVID-19 were sourced from the United States, Italy and Spain.

The V and J ends lost 7 bases and 5 bases, in that order; junction bases with no gene match: 8. This CDR3 contains 15 residues. Looked up from germline, CDR1 is SNHLY and CDR2 is FYNNEI. The method was immunoSEQ multiplex PCR; TCRdb's version includes in-frame clones alone and lacks a portion of them. Here the sample spans 200,000 to 300,000 clones, roughly 86% being singletons. Sequenced: peripheral blood. This receptor was identified in a man aged 35 to 55 who had recovered from COVID-19. V gene TRBV2 combines with J gene TRBJ2-5; 12 bases are a match to TRBD1. The CDR3 spells CASTTGTGGMETQYF. CDR3 sequence (DNA): TGTGCCAGCACAACCGGGACAGGGGGCATGGAGACCCAGTACTTC. The entire variable domain, with the rest obtained from reference TRBV2 and TRBJ2-5, is as follows: EPEVTQTPSHQVTQMGQEVILRCVPISNHLYFYWYRQILGQKVEFLVSFYNNEISEKSEIFDDQFSVERPDGSNFTLKIRSTKLEDSAMYFCASTTGTGGMETQYFGPGTRLLVL.